The clone carrying this TCR beta chain showed up many times. V gave up 1 base and J gave up 6 bases, with 8 bases separating them. CDR3 length equals 12 residues. Per germline, CDR1 SGHRS and CDR2 YFSETQ. The entry originates in a study of breast tumors, draining lymph nodes, adjacent tissues. From the multiplex PCR reads, TCRdb called clonotypes with MiXCR, one entry per CDR3 protein. The sample consists of tens of thousands of distinct CDR3 sequences, about 23% of them appearing once. Sequenced material: breast tumor tissue. V is TRBV5-1 and J is TRBJ2-7; D ambiguous. This clonotype was sampled from a female donor with breast cancer. Some clones in this sample may be carry-over from other donors' samples. This CDR3 is CASSLNYREQYF. The CDR3 region has the DNA TGCGCCAGCAGCTTGAACTACCGCGAGCAGTACTTC.